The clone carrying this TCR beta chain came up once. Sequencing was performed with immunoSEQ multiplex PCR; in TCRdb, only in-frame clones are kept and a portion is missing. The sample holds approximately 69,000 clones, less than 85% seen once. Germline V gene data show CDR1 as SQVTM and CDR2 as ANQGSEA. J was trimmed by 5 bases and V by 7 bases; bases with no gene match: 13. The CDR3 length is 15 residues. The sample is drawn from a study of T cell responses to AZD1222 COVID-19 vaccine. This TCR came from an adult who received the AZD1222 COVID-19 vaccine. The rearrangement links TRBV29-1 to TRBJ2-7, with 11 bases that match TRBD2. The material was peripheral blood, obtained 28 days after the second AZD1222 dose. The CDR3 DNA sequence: TGCAGCGCCTACTCTATTAGCGGGAGGGCCGACGAGCAGTACTTC. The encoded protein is CSAYSISGRADEQYF.